The 20 T cell receptor beta chains presented below share a single source sample, sequenced in a study of response to subunit inactivated influenza vaccine. TCRdb itself ran the RT-PCR reads through MiXCR, one entry per CDR3 protein. The sample has 590,000 or so distinct CDR3 sequences; around 15% are singletons. Sequenced material: PBMCs from blood, taken around two weeks before vaccination. The receptors here all came from a man between 45 and 60 years old who received an inactivated influenza vaccine.

Ten or more counts support this clonotype. The chain carries TRBV7-2 and TRBJ1-3; D uncertain. The CDR3 contains 13 residues. Germline V lookup: CDR1 SGHTA, CDR2 FQGNSA. The ends were cut back, 7 bases at V and 1 base at J, with 8 bases in the middle. In nucleotides, the CDR3 is TGTGCCAGCACCTTGCTGTCTGGAAACACCATATATTTT. It specifies CASTLLSGNTIYF.

This chain uses TRBV7-2 with TRBJ2-5; the D gene is possibly TRBD2 (6 bases). The V and J ends lost 5 bases and 5 bases respectively, with 18 bases between them. Per germline, CDR1 SGHTA and CDR2 FQGNSA. The CDR3 has 15 amino acids. CDR3 bases: TGTGCCAGCAGCCCCGCTTCTAGCAGCGGGGAGACCCAGTACTTC. Residues: CASSPASSSGETQYF.

This clonotype was found a few times. The chain couples TRBV4-3 to TRBJ2-1, with 7 bases identical to TRBD1. J gave up 9 bases and V 4 bases, and 9 bases lay outside the gene matches. The length of the CDR3 is 14 residues. CDR1 and CDR2 (germline): LGHNA, YSLEER. Here the CDR3 reads CASSPADRASEQFF. The CDR3 DNA reads TGCGCCAGCAGCCCAGCCGACAGGGCAAGTGAGCAGTTCTTC.

This clonotype was seen more than once but under ten times. The chain combines TRBV5-1 with TRBJ2-1; the match to TRBD2 covers 7 bases. Per germline, CDR1 SGHRS and CDR2 YFSETQ. The CDR3 has 14 amino acids. Germline trimming cut 2 bases from V and 7 bases from J; bases unmatched to any gene: 6. The CDR3 sequence is CASSLREGLNEQFF. As DNA, the CDR3 is TGCGCCAGCAGCTTAAGGGAGGGCCTGAATGAGCAGTTCTTC. Variable domain in full (rest from reference TRBV5-1 and TRBJ2-1): KAGVTQTPRYLIKTRGQQVTLSCSPISGHRSVSWYQQTPGQGLQFLFEYFSETQRNKGNFPGRFSGRQFSNSRSEMNVSTLELGDSALYLCASSLREGLNEQFFGPGTRLTVL.

The V gene is TRBV12-3 or TRBV12-4, the J gene TRBJ2-3, with D possibly being TRBD2 (6 bases). The V end lost 7 bases, the J end lost 4 bases, and 15 bases lay between the germline ends. The CDR3 extends over 14 amino acids. The CDR3, as DNA: TGTGCCAGCAATCTCCGGGAGAGTTCAGATACGCAGTATTTT. Translation gives CASNLRESSDTQYF.

This sequence joins TRBV20-1 and TRBJ2-7; 9 nucleotides align to TRBD2. V lost 1 base to trimming and J lost 5 bases; unmatched junction nucleotides: 6. Germline assignment: CDR1 DFQATT and CDR2 SNEGSKA (reference sequence). This CDR3 is built from 14 residues. CDR3 bases: TGCAGTGCTAGAGTAATAGCGGGAGCCGACGAGCAGTACTTC. Translation gives CSARVIAGADEQYF.

This clonotype came up a few times. The V and J genes are TRBV20-1 and TRBJ2-3, with D possibly called TRBD1 or TRBD2 (5 bases each). V lost 4 bases, J lost 6 bases, and 17 bases lay in between. CDR1 and CDR2 from the germline V gene are DFQATT and SNEGSKA (reference sequence). The length of the CDR3 is 14 residues. The CDR3 region is CSAIGTLNADTQYF. The CDR3 coding sequence is TGCAGTGCTATCGGGACCCTAAACGCGGATACGCAGTATTTT.

In its sample, this clonotype was seen many times. V is TRBV6-6 and J is TRBJ2-3; the D is unclear. V was cut by 2 bases and J by 0 bases, with 3 bases left in between. The CDR3 totals 13 residues. The germline gives CDR1 MNHNY, CDR2 SVGAGI (reference sequence). CDR3 nucleotide sequence: TGTGCCAGCAGTTACGCCAGCACAGATACGCAGTATTTT. Translated: CASSYASTDTQYF.

DNA for the CDR3: TGCAGCGTTGAAGCGAGTGTCTCAGATACGCAGTATTTT. As protein: CSVEASVSDTQYF. This chain connects TRBV29-1 to TRBJ2-3, with D uncertain. Germline V gene data show CDR1 as SQVTM and CDR2 as ANQGSEA. The ends were cut back, 1 base at V and 4 bases at J, with 9 bases in the middle. The CDR3 has 13 amino acids.

This clonotype has only a few counts. The CDR3 DNA reads as TGTGCCAGCGAAGGCGGGAGAGGGGATACGCAGTATTTT. Translation: CASEGGRGDTQYF. The chain uses TRBV7-8 and TRBJ2-3; 7 bases map to TRBD2. J lost 6 bases, V lost 8 bases, and 8 bases had no gene match. CDR1 is SGHVS and CDR2 is FQNEAQ in the germline V gene. This CDR3 comprises 13 residues.

This clonotype was detected a few times. This chain connects TRBV15 to TRBJ1-5; 7 bases agree with TRBD1. The germline V gene has CDR1 LNHNV and CDR2 YYDKDF (reference sequence). CDR3 length: 18 residues. V dropped 3 bases and J dropped 1; count of bases not matched to a gene: 12. The CDR3 protein is CATSSLQNGGQSNQPQHF. The CDR3 region has the DNA TGTGCCACCAGCAGCCTTCAAAATGGGGGACAGAGCAATCAGCCCCAGCATTTT.

Regarding this clonotype: A much bigger clone sits one base away, suggesting this may be a read error. V and J are TRBV6-5 and TRBJ1-6; D remains ambiguous. This CDR3 comprises 12 residues. Trimming pared 1 base from V and 5 bases from J, leaving 0 bases between. Germline V gene data show CDR1 as MNHEY and CDR2 as SVGAGI. The CDR3 here is CASSYYNSPLHF. Written as DNA, the CDR3 is TGTGCCAGCAGTTACTATAATTCACCCCTCCACTTT.

This clonotype was observed many times. The V and J genes are TRBV5-1 and TRBJ2-1; 10 bases map to TRBD2. The germline V gene encodes CDR1 SGHRS and CDR2 YFSETQ. The CDR3 loop spans 18 amino acids. J gave up 3 bases and V 0 bases, and 9 bases lay outside the gene matches. The CDR3 bases are TGCGCCAGCAGCTTGGCCTTAGACACTAGCGGGATCTACAATGAGCAGTTCTTC. Amino acids: CASSLALDTSGIYNEQFF.

The chain uses TRBV29-1 and TRBJ1-2; no firm D call. Germline assignment: CDR1 SQVTM and CDR2 ANQGSEA. V was shortened by 0 bases and J by 2 bases, with 10 bases between the two germline ends. CDR3 length equals 14 residues. In DNA form, the CDR3 reads TGCAGCGTTGAAGATCGAGAACGGAACTATGGCTACACCTTC. Translation: CSVEDRERNYGYTF.

The chain has TRBV24-1 and TRBJ1-2, with D maybe TRBD1 (6 bases). Trimming removed 4 bases from V and 8 bases from J, with 16 bases in between. The germline gives CDR1 KGHDR, CDR2 SFDVKD. The CDR3 is 14 amino acids. The CDR3 loop is CATSESGGSGGYTF. The CDR3 DNA follows: TGTGCCACCAGTGAGTCGGGGGGCTCAGGAGGCTACACCTTC.

V and J are TRBV28 and TRBJ2-7; D remains ambiguous. Per germline, CDR1 MDHEN and CDR2 SYDVKM. Trimming took off 2 bases at V and 2 bases at J, with 10 bases between the two ends. The CDR3 is 14 residues long. This chain's CDR3 is CASSLVHATYEQYF. The CDR3 DNA sequence: TGTGCCAGCAGTTTAGTACACGCAACCTACGAGCAGTACTTC.

This clonotype was counted at least ten times. This chain joins TRBV20-1 and TRBJ2-7, with 7 nucleotides matching TRBD2. The V and J ends lost 0 bases and 6 bases, in that order; junction bases with no gene match: 8. From germline, CDR1 is DFQATT and CDR2 SNEGSKA (reference sequence). The CDR3 consists of 14 residues. The CDR3 is CSARDFGSGREQYF. CDR3 DNA: TGCAGTGCTAGAGATTTTGGTAGCGGGCGCGAGCAGTACTTC.

The J gene is TRBJ1-2, the V gene TRBV5-1, with 8 positions matching TRBD1. Germline-derived CDR1 and CDR2 are SGHRS and YFSETQ. The CDR3 runs 16 residues. With 4 bases clipped from V and 4 bases from J, the junction kept 12 bases outside the gene matches. The CDR3 reads CASSAEDRGSFYGYTF. CDR3 DNA: TGCGCCAGCAGCGCCGAAGACAGGGGTTCTTTCTATGGCTACACCTTC.

V and J are TRBV5-5 and TRBJ2-1; D gene unclear. Trimming pared 0 bases from V and 6 bases from J, leaving 7 bases between. Germline CDR1 and CDR2: SGHKS and YYEKEE (reference sequence). The CDR3 loop spans 13 amino acids. The CDR3 sequence: CASSLVGFNEQFF. The CDR3 DNA follows: TGTGCCAGCAGCTTGGTTGGATTCAATGAGCAGTTCTTC.

The chain has TRBV4-3 and TRBJ2-2, with 8 positions matching TRBD2. After removal of 0 bases from V and 6 bases from J, the junction contained 9 bases not matched to a gene. The length of the CDR3 is 17 residues. Germline values: CDR1 LGHNA, CDR2 YSLEER. The CDR3 DNA reads TGCGCCAGCAGCCAAGATTGGTTGCGGGAGGTCGCCGGGGAGCTGTTTTTT. This translates into CASSQDWLREVAGELFF.